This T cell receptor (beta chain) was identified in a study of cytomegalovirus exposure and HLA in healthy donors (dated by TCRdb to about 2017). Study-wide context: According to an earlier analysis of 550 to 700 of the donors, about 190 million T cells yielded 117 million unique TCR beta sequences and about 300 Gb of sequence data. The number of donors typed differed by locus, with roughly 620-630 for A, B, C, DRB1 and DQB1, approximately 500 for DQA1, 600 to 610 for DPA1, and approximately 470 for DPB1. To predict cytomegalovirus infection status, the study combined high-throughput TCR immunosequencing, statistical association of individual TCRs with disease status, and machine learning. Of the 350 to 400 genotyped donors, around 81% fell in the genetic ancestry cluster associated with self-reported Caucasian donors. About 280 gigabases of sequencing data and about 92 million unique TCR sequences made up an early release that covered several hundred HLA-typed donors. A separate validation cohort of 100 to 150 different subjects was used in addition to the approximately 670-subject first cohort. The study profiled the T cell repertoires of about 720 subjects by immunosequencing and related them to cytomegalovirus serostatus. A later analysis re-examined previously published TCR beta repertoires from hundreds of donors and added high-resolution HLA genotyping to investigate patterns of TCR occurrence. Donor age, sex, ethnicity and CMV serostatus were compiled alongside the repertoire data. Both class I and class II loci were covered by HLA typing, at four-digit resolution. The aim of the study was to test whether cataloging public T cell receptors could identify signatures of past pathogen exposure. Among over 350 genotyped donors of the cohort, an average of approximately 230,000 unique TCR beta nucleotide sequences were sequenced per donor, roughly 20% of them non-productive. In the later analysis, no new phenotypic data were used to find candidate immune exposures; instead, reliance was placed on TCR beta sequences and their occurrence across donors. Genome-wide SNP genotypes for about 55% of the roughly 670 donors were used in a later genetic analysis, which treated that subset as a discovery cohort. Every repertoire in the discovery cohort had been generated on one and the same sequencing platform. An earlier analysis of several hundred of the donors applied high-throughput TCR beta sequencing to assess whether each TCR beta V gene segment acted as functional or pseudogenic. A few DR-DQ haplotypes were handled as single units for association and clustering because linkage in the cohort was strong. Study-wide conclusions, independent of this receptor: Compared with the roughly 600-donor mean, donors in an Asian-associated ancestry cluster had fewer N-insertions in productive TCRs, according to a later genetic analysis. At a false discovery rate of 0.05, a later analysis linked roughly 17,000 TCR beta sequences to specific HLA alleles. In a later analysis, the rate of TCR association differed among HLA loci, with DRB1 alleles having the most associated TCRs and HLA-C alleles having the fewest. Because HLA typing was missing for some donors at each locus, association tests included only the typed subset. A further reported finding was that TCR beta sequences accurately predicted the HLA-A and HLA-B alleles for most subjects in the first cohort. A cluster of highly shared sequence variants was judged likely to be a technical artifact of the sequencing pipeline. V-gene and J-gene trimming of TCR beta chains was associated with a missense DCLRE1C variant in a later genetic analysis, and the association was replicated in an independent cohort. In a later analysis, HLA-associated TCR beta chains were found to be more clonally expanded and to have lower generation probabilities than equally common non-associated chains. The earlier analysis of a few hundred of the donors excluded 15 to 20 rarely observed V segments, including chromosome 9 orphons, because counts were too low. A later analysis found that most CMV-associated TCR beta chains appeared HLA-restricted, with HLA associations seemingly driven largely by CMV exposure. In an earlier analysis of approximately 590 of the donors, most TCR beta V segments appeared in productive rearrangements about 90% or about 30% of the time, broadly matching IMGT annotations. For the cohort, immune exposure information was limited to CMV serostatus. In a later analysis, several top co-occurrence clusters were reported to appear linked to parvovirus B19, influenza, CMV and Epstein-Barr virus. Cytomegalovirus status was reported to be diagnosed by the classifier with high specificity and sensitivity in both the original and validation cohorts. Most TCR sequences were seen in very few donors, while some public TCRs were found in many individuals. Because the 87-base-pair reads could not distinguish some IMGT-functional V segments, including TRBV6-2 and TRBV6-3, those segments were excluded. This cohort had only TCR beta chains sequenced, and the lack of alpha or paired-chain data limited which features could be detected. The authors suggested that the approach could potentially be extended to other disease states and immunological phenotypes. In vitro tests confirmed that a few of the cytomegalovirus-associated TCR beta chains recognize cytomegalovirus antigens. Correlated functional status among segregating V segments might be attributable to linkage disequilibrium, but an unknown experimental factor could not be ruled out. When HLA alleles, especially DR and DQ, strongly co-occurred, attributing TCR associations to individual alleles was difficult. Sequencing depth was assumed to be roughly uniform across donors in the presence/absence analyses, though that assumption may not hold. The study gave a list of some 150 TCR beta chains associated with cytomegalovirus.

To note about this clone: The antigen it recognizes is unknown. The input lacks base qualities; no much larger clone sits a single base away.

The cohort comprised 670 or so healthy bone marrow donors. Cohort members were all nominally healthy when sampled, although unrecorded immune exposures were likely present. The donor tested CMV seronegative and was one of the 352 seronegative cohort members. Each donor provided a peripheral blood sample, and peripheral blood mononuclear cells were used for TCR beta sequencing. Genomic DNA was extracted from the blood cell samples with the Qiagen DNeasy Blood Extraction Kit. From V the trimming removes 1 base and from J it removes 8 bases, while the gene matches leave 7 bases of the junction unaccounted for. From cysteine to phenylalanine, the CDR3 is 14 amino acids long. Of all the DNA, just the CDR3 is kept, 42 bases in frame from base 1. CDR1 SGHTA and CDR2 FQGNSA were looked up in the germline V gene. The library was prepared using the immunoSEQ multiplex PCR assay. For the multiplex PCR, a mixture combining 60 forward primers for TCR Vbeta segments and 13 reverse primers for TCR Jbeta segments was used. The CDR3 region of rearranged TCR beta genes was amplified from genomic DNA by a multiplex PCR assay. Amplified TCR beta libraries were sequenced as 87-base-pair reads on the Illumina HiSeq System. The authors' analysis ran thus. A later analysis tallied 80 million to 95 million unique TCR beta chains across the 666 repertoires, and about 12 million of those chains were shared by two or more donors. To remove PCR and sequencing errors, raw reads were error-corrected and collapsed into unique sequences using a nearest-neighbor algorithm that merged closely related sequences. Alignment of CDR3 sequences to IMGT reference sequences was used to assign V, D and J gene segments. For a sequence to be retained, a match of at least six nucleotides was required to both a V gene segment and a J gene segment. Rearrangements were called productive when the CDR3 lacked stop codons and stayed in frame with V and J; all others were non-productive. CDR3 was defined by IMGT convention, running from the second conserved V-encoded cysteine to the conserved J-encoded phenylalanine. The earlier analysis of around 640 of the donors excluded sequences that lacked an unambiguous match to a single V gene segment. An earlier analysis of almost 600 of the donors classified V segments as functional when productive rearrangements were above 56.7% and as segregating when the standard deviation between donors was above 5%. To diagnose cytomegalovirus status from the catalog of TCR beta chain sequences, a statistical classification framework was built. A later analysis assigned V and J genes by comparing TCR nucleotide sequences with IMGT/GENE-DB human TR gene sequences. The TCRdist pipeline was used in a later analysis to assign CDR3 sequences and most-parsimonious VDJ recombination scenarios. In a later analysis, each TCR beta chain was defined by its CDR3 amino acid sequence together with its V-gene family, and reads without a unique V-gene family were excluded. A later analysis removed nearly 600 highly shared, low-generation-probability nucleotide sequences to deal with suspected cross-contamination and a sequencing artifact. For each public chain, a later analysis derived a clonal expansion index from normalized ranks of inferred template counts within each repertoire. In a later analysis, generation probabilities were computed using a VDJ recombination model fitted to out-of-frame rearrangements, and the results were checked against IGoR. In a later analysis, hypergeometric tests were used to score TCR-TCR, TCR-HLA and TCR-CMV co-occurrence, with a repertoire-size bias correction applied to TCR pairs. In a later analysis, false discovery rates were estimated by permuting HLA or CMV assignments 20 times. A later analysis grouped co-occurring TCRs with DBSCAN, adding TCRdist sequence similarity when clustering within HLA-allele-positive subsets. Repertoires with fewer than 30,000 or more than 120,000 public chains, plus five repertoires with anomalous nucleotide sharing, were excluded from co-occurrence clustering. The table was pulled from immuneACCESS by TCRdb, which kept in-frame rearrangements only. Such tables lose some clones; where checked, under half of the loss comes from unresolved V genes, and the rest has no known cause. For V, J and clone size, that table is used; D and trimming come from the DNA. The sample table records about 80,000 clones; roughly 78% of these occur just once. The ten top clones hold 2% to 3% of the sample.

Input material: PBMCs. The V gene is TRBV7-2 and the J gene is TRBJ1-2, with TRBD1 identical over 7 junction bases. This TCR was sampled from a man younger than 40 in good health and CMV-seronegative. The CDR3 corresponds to CASSLEGTVRGYTF. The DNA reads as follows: TGTGCCAGCAGCTTAGAAGGGACAGTCCGCGGCTACACCTTC.